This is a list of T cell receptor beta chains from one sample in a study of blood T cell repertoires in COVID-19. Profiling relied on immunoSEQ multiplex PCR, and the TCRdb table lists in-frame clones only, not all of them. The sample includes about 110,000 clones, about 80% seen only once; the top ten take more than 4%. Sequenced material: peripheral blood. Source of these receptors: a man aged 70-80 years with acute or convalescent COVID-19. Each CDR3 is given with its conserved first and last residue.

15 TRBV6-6 CASSQGQGSGQPQHF
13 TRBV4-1 CASSQGLYNEQFF
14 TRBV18 CASSPNGGQDTQYF
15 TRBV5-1 CASSWGDRATGELFF
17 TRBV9 CASSAPGGGESGNTIYF
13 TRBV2 CASPGGSSYEQFF
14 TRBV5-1 CASSLGQEYNEQFF
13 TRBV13 CASSQLPGYGYTF
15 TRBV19 CASSILGGRGTEAFF
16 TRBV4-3 CASSPLAGGLTGELFF
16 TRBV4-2 CASSQDAGGSGNTIYF
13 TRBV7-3 CASSESPGNGYTF
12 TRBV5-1 CASSPPGDTQYF
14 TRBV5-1 CASSLVGAGSPLHF
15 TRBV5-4 CASSLAGGSGAKLFF
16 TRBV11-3 CASSPSGTGFSHEQYF
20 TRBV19 CASSSTSLRDGGLAVDTQYF
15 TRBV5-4 CASSFASGDTGELFF
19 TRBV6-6 CASSPPGQGPGYGNQPQHF
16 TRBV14 CASSLRQGASTDTQYF
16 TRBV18 CASSSGRGDSNQPQHF
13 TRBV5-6 CASSWNRADTQYF
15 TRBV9 CASSVEPLMNTEAFF
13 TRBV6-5 CASSPRGGEKLFF
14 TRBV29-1 CSVLEGHPNYGYTF
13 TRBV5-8 CASRDRVNSPLHF
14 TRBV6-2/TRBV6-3 CASNPSGGAGELFF